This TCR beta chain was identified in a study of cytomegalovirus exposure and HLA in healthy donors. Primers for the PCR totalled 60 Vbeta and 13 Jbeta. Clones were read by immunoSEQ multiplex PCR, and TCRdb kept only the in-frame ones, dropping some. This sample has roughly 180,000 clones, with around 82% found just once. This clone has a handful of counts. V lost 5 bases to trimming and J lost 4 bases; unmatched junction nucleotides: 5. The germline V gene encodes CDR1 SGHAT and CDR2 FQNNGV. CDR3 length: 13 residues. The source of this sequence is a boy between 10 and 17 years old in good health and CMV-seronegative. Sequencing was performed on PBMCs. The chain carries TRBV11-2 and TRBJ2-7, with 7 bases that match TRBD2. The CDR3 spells CASSPSGGYEQYF. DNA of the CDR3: TGTGCCAGCAGCCCTTCGGGGGGTTACGAGCAGTACTTC. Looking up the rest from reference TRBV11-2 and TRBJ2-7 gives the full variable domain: EAGVAQSPRYKIIEKRQSVAFWCNPISGHATLYWYQQILGQGPKLLIQFQNNGVVDDSQLPKDRFSAERLKGVDSTLKIQPAKLEDSAVYLCASSPSGGYEQYFGPGTRLTVT.